The 26 T cell receptor beta chains below were found in one sample sequenced in a study of blood T cell repertoires in COVID-19. Repertoires were generated with immunoSEQ multiplex PCR, while TCRdb's copy carries only in-frame clones and drops some. Of hundreds of thousands of clones in the sample, 80% to 90% were seen once. The sequencing sample was made of peripheral blood. The receptors were sampled from a woman aged 55-75 years with COVID-19, enrolled during active disease.

The chain joins TRBV7-3 to TRBJ2-1; 8 nucleotides align to TRBD2. The CDR3 has 14 amino acids. V lost 4 bases to trimming and J lost 5 bases; unmatched junction nucleotides: 4. CDR1 is SGHTA, CDR2 FQGTGA, per germline. The CDR3 region has the DNA TGTGCCAGCAGCTCAGTAGCGGGGAACAATGAGCAGTTCTTC. It encodes CASSSVAGNNEQFF.

This clone was detected a few times. The V call is TRBV27, the J call TRBJ1-5; no firm D call. V lost 4 bases, J lost 6 bases, and 10 bases lay in between. Germline CDR1 MNHEY, CDR2 SMNVEV (reference sequence). This CDR3 spans 13 amino acids. CDR3 sequence: CASSSQAGQPQHF. DNA of the CDR3: TGTGCCAGCAGTTCCCAGGCGGGTCAGCCCCAGCATTTT.

The chain uses TRBV27 and TRBJ2-3, with D perhaps TRBD2 (6 bases). This CDR3 comprises 17 residues. In germline, CDR1 is MNHEY, CDR2 SMNVEV (reference sequence). V shed 3 bases and J shed 2 bases, with 18 bases lying between them. The CDR3 loop reads CASSFPGTGTNTDTQYF. The CDR3, as DNA: TGTGCCAGCAGTTTCCCAGGGACTGGCACTAACACAGATACGCAGTATTTT.

V usage is TRBV6-5 and J usage is TRBJ2-7; a weak D match, TRBD1 (6 bases). Germline CDR1 reads MNHEY; CDR2 reads SVGAGI. V was pared by 7 bases and J by 0 bases, with 13 bases between. The CDR3 runs 14 residues. CDR3 DNA sequence: TGTGCCAGCACCCGGGACACCACCTCCTACGAGCAGTACTTC. Translation gives CASTRDTTSYEQYF.

This chain joins TRBV5-1 and TRBJ2-1; 13 nucleotides agree with TRBD2. The V and J ends lost 2 bases and 0 bases, in that order; junction bases with no gene match: 8. Germline assignment: CDR1 SGHRS and CDR2 YFSETQ. This CDR3 contains 19 residues. The CDR3 nucleotides read TGCGCCAGCAGCTTCCGGACTAGCGGGGGAGAATCCTCCTACAATGAGCAGTTCTTC. Translating it yields CASSFRTSGGESSYNEQFF.

The chain employs TRBV5-1 and TRBJ2-7; TRBD2 matches at 12 bases. In germline, CDR1 is SGHRS, CDR2 YFSETQ. CDR3 length: 15 residues. Trimming cost V 4 bases and J 5 bases; bases outside gene matches: 7. The CDR3 loop reads CASSKGLAGFHEQYF. The CDR3 bases are TGCGCCAGCAGCAAGGGACTAGCGGGTTTCCACGAGCAGTACTTC.

This clone was detected once. The chain is built from TRBV4-1 and TRBJ1-1; D is unresolved. This CDR3 spans 13 amino acids. Germline values: CDR1 MGHRA, CDR2 YSYEKL. V lost 4 bases, J lost 3 bases, and 9 bases lay in between. CDR3 loop: CASSLQRDTEAFF. DNA for the CDR3: TGCGCCAGCAGCCTACAACGGGACACTGAAGCTTTCTTT.

The genes are TRBV24-1 and TRBJ2-7, with 12 bases matching TRBD1. Looked up from germline, CDR1 is KGHDR and CDR2 is SFDVKD. The CDR3 totals 15 residues. J lost 5 bases, V lost 4 bases, and 5 bases had no gene match. CDR3 sequence reads: CATSEGQGARNEQYF. DNA for the CDR3: TGTGCCACCAGTGAGGGACAGGGGGCCAGGAACGAGCAGTACTTC.

The chain couples TRBV19 to TRBJ2-2, with a tentative D call TRBD1 (5 bases). CDR3 length: 15 residues. CDR1 LNHDA and CDR2 SQIVND come from the germline V gene (reference sequence). Between the trimmed V and J ends, which lost 3 bases and 8 bases, there was a span of 16 bases. CDR3 sequence reads: CASSIQYRSGGELFF. The CDR3 coding sequence is TGTGCCAGTAGTATCCAATACAGGTCAGGGGGGGAGCTGTTTTTT. The full variable domain, its missing parts supplied by reference TRBV19 and TRBJ2-2, is DGGITQSPKYLFRKEGQNVTLSCEQNLNHDAMYWYRQDPGQGLRLIYYSQIVNDFQKGDIAEGYSVSREKKESFPLTVTSAQKNPTAFYLCASSIQYRSGGELFFGEGSRLTVL.

J is TRBJ2-1 and V is TRBV5-1; 8 nucleotides line up with TRBD1. The germline V gene encodes CDR1 SGHRS and CDR2 YFSETQ. The CDR3 spans 15 residues. V lost 0 bases and J lost 4; bases outside the gene matches: 3. The CDR3 sequence is CASSLEQGDYNEQFF. The CDR3 DNA is TGCGCCAGCAGCTTGGAACAGGGGGATTACAATGAGCAGTTCTTC. The full variable domain, completed using reference TRBV5-1 and TRBJ2-1, is KAGVTQTPRYLIKTRGQQVTLSCSPISGHRSVSWYQQTPGQGLQFLFEYFSETQRNKGNFPGRFSGRQFSNSRSEMNVSTLELGDSALYLCASSLEQGDYNEQFFGPGTRLTVL.

The chain joins TRBV28 to TRBJ1-5, with 10 bases lining up with TRBD1. This CDR3 spans 15 amino acids. The germline V gene encodes CDR1 MDHEN and CDR2 SYDVKM. The V gene end was trimmed by 6 bases and the J gene end by 6 bases; junction bases not matched to a gene: 8. The CDR3 is CASREGQGRGQPQHF. CDR3 sequence (DNA): TGTGCCAGCAGAGAGGGACAGGGGAGGGGTCAGCCCCAGCATTTT. The variable domain in full, completed from reference TRBV28 and TRBJ1-5, reads DVKVTQSSRYLVKRTGEKVFLECVQDMDHENMFWYRQDPGLGLRLIYFSYDVKMKEKGDIPEGYSVSREKKERFSLILESASTNQTSMYLCASREGQGRGQPQHFGDGTRLSIL.

V is TRBV14 and J is TRBJ2-7; 7 positions match TRBD1. Trimming took 4 bases from V and 5 from J; bases not matched to a gene: 8. The CDR3 consists of 14 residues. Germline V gene data show CDR1 as SGHDN and CDR2 as FVKESK. The CDR3 DNA is TGTGCCAGCAGCCCACGGGACAGTCCCAACGAGCAGTACTTC. Translating it yields CASSPRDSPNEQYF.

The CDR3: CASSPRGQGSTDTQYF. For the CDR3, the DNA is TGTGCCAGCTCACCACGGGGACAGGGCAGCACAGATACGCAGTATTTT. The J gene is TRBJ2-3, the V gene TRBV18, with TRBD1 identical over 9 bases. CDR1 is KGHSH and CDR2 is LQKENI in the germline V gene. The CDR3 has 16 residues. V dropped 1 base and J dropped 0; count of bases not matched to a gene: 2.

This clone was counted once. The chain is built from TRBV5-3 and TRBJ2-1; 7 bases are shared with TRBD2. TRBV5-3 is annotated as an ORF whose role is uncertain. V lost 0 bases, J lost 0 bases, and 3 bases stayed unmatched. The CDR3 totals 16 residues. CDR3 loop: CARSLVGGSSYNEQFF. CDR3 nucleotides: TGTGCCAGAAGCTTGGTGGGCGGGAGCTCCTACAATGAGCAGTTCTTC.

The chain combines TRBV28 with TRBJ1-6; TRBD1 agrees at 8 bases. Germline values: CDR1 MDHEN, CDR2 SYDVKM. The CDR3 is 14 residues long. With V trimmed by 9 bases and J by 10 bases, 11 bases remained unmatched. As DNA, the CDR3 is TGTGCCAGTAACAGGGGGAGTGCGAGATCACCCCTCCACTTT. Amino acid sequence: CASNRGSARSPLHF.

The chain recombines TRBV4-1 with TRBJ2-3; TRBD2 matches at 12 bases. Germline V CDR1 and CDR2: MGHRA, YSYEKL. The trim removed 6 bases at V and 2 bases at J, leaving 12 bases unmatched. The CDR3 covers 18 residues. The CDR3 nucleotides read TGCGCCAGCAGAGCGAGGGGGTCTAGCGGGGGGGCCACAGATACGCAGTATTTT. This gives the protein CASRARGSSGGATDTQYF.

V usage is TRBV4-1 and J usage is TRBJ2-7, with 12 nucleotides matching TRBD1. Germline values: CDR1 MGHRA, CDR2 YSYEKL. CDR3 size: 15 residues. V trimming: 4 bases; J trimming: 4 bases; junction bases outside the gene matches: 5. The DNA for the CDR3 is TGCGCCAGCAGCCCCCGGGACAGGGGGCTTTACGAGCAGTACTTC. This gives the protein CASSPRDRGLYEQYF.

The rearrangement links TRBV29-1 to TRBJ1-1; TRBD1 matches at 7 bases. With 6 bases clipped from V and 8 bases from J, the junction kept 9 bases outside the gene matches. Germline V gene lookup returns CDR1 SQVTM and CDR2 ANQGSEA. This CDR3 is 12 amino acids long. DNA of the CDR3: TGCAGCGTAGACGGACAGGTTTCAGAAGCTTTCTTT. Amino acids: CSVDGQVSEAFF.

This clone occurred many times. Within the sample, other DNA sequences also encode this same CDR3. The chain carries TRBV15 and TRBJ1-1; D gene uncertain. The V gene lost 0 bases and the J gene lost 5 bases, with 7 bases spanning the gap. From germline, CDR1 is LNHNV and CDR2 YYDKDF (reference sequence). The CDR3 loop spans 13 amino acids. The CDR3, as DNA: TGTGCCACCAGCAGAGAGGGCGGGACTGAAGCTTTCTTT. This codes for CATSREGGTEAFF.

The chain links TRBV19 to TRBJ1-1; a possible D gene is TRBD1 (6 bases). This CDR3 region has 15 residues. Germline loops: CDR1 LNHDA, CDR2 SQIVND (reference sequence). Trimming shortened V by 3 bases and J by 6 bases, and 17 bases separated the two germline ends. The CDR3 is CASSMRGQADPEAFF. The CDR3 coding sequence is TGTGCCAGTAGTATGAGGGGACAAGCTGACCCTGAAGCTTTCTTT.

The V gene is TRBV5-4, the J gene TRBJ2-7; TRBD1 aligns across 10 bases. This CDR3 contains 14 residues. V shed 4 bases and J 5 bases; nucleotides not matched to a gene: 6. Germline loops: CDR1 SGHNT, CDR2 YYREEE (reference sequence). The CDR3 loop is CASSPDRGEDEQYF. In DNA, the CDR3 is TGTGCCAGCAGCCCGGACAGGGGGGAGGACGAGCAGTACTTC. The full variable domain, its missing parts supplied by reference TRBV5-4 and TRBJ2-7, is ETGVTQSPTHLIKTRGQQVTLRCSSQSGHNTVSWYQQALGQGPQFIFQYYREEENGRGNFPPRFSGLQFPNYSSELNVNALELDDSALYLCASSPDRGEDEQYFGPGTRLTVT.

The rearrangement joins TRBV3-1 (or the pseudogene TRBV3-2) to TRBJ2-3, with D tentatively TRBD2 (7 bases). V was clipped by 0 bases and J by 2 bases, with 15 bases between them. Germline CDR1 LGHDT, CDR2 YNNKEL (reference sequence). The CDR3 runs to 17 residues. The CDR3, as DNA: TGTGCCAGCAGCCAAGATTTGAGGGGGGGGGCCACAGATACGCAGTATTTT. Protein sequence: CASSQDLRGGATDTQYF.

V gene TRBV7-2 combines with J gene TRBJ2-3; TRBD2 matches 11 bases. The CDR3 contains 18 residues. Germline V gene data show CDR1 as SGHTA and CDR2 as FQGNSA. Unmatched junction bases numbered 12, after V lost 5 bases and J lost 2 bases. CDR3 nucleotide sequence: TGTGCCAGCAGCCCCCGGCTCATAGCGGGGGGGCCCACAGATACGCAGTATTTT. Translated: CASSPRLIAGGPTDTQYF. The full variable domain, completed using reference TRBV7-2 and TRBJ2-3, is GAGVSQSPSNKVTEKGKDVELRCDPISGHTALYWYRQSLGQGLEFLIYFQGNSAPDKSGLPSDRFSAERTGGSVSTLTIQRTQQEDSAVYLCASSPRLIAGGPTDTQYFGPGTRLTVL.

The chain links TRBV5-1 to TRBJ1-2; 9 bases align to TRBD1. Germline CDR1 is SGHRS and CDR2 is YFSETQ. CDR3 length: 14 residues. The junction had 4 bases not matched to a gene; V was cut back by 0 bases and J by 7 bases. The CDR3 protein is CASSLDRGQGGYTF. The CDR3 nucleotides read TGCGCCAGCAGCTTGGACAGGGGGCAGGGTGGCTACACCTTC. The variable domain in full, completed from reference TRBV5-1 and TRBJ1-2, reads KAGVTQTPRYLIKTRGQQVTLSCSPISGHRSVSWYQQTPGQGLQFLFEYFSETQRNKGNFPGRFSGRQFSNSRSEMNVSTLELGDSALYLCASSLDRGQGGYTFGSGTRLTVV.

This clone appeared a single time. The chain has TRBV24-1 and TRBJ2-5; 12 nucleotides line up with TRBD2. Trimming took 4 bases from V and 0 from J; bases not matched to a gene: 8. Germline CDR1 and CDR2: KGHDR and SFDVKD. This CDR3 has 18 amino acids. CDR3 amino acids: CATSDPVRLAGDQETQYF. As DNA, the CDR3 is TGTGCCACCAGTGACCCCGTAAGACTAGCGGGGGACCAAGAGACCCAGTACTTC.

The genes are TRBV5-4 and TRBJ2-1; 8 bases match TRBD1. This CDR3 has 16 amino acids. The J segment lost 2 bases and the V segment lost 5 bases, leaving 9 bases of the junction unmatched. The germline CDR1 and CDR2 sequences are SGHNT and YYREEE (reference sequence). This chain's CDR3 is CASSFGQGIPYNEQFF. The CDR3 nucleotides read TGTGCCAGCAGTTTTGGACAGGGAATCCCCTACAATGAGCAGTTCTTC.